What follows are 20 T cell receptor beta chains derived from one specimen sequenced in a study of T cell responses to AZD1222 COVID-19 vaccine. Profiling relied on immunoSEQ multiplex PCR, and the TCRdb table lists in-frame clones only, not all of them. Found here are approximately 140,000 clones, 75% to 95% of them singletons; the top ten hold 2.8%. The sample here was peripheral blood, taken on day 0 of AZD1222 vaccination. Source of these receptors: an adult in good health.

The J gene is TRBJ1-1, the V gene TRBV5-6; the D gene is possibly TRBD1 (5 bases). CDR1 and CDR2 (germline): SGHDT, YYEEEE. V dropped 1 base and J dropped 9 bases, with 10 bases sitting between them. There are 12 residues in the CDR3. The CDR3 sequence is CASSLYEGQAFF. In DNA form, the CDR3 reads TGTGCCAGCAGCTTGTATGAGGGGCAAGCTTTCTTT.

The CDR3 protein is CASSHGTASYEQYF. The CDR3 DNA reads as TGTGCCAGCAGCCACGGGACCGCTTCCTACGAGCAGTACTTC. This chain uses TRBV13 with TRBJ2-7, with D perhaps being TRBD1 or TRBD2 (5 bases each). Germline CDR1 reads PRHDT; CDR2 reads FYEKMQ (reference sequence). Trimming shortened V by 5 bases and J by 1 base, and 12 bases separated the two germline ends. This CDR3 comprises 14 residues.

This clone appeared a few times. The CDR3 is CATSRYEGLKYF. DNA of the CDR3: TGTGCCACCAGCAGGTACGAGGGACTGAAGTACTTC. The chain links TRBV15 to TRBJ2-4; tentatively, D is TRBD2 (6 bases). The CDR3 runs to 12 residues. Germline-derived CDR1 and CDR2 are LNHNV and YYDKDF (reference sequence). V was shortened by 3 bases and J by 14 bases, with 14 bases between the two germline ends.

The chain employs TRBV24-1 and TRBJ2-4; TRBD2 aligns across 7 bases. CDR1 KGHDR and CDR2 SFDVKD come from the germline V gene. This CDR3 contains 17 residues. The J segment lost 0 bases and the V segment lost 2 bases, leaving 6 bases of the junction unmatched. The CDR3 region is CATSDSREGTAKNIQYF. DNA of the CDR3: TGTGCCACCAGTGATTCGAGGGAGGGGACAGCCAAAAACATTCAGTACTTC.

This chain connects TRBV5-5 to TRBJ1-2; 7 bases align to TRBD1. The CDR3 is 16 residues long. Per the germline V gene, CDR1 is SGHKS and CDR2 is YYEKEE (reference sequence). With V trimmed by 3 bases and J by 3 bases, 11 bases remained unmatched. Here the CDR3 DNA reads TGTGCCAGCAGCTCTACAGGGGACTTGAACCACTATGGCTACACCTTC. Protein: CASSSTGDLNHYGYTF.

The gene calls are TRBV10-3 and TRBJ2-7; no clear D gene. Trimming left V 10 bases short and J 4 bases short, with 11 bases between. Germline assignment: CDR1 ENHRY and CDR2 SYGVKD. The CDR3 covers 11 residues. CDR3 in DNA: TGTGCCACCTCCTTTGGGTACGAGCAGTACTTC. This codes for CATSFGYEQYF.

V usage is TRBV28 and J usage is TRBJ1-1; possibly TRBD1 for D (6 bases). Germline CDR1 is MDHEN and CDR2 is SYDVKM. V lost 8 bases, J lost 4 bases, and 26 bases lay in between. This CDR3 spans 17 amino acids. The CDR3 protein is CASLRTAGASGATEAFF. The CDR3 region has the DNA TGTGCCAGCTTACGGACCGCAGGGGCCTCGGGGGCCACTGAAGCTTTCTTT.

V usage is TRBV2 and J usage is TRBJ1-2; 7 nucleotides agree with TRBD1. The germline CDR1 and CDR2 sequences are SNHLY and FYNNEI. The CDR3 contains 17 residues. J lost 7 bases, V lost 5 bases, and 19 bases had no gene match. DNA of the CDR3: TGTGCCAGCAGTCATCTCCAACGGGTGGGACAGCAGGCTGGCTACACCTTC. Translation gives CASSHLQRVGQQAGYTF.

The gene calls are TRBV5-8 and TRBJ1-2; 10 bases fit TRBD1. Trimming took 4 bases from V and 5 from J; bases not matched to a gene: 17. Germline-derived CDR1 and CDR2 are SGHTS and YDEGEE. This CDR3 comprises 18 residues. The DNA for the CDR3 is TGTGCCAGCAGCCCTACTCCCCCGGAGGACAGGGGGTTATATGGCTACACCTTC. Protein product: CASSPTPPEDRGLYGYTF.

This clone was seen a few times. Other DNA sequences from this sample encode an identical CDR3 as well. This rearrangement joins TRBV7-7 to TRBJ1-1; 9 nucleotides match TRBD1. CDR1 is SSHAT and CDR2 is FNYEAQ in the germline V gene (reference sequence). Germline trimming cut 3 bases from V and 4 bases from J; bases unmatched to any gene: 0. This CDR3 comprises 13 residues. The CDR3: CASSLDRGTEAFF. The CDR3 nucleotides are TGTGCCAGCAGCTTGGACAGGGGCACTGAAGCTTTCTTT.

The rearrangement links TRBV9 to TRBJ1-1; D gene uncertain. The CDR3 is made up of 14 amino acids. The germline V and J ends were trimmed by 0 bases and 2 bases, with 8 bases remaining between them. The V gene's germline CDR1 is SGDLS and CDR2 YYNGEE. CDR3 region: CASSVGQLNTEAFF. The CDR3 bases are TGTGCCAGCAGCGTAGGCCAGCTAAACACTGAAGCTTTCTTT. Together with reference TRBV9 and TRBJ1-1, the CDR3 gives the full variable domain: DSGVTQTPKHLITATGQRVTLRCSPRSGDLSVYWYQQSLDQGLQFLIQYYNGEERAKGNILERFSAQQFPDLHSELNLSSLELGDSALYFCASSVGQLNTEAFFGQGTRLTVV.

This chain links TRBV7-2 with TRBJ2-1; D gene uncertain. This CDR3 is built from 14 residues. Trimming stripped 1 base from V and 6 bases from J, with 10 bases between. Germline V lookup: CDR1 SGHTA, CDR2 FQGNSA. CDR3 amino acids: CASSLGVRSNEQFF. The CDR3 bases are TGTGCCAGCAGCTTAGGAGTGAGGAGCAATGAGCAGTTCTTC.

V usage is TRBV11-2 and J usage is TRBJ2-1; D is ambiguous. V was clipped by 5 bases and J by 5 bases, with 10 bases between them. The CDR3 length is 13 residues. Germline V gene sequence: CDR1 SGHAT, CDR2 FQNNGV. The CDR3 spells CASSPSPNNEQFF. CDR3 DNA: TGTGCCAGCAGCCCCTCCCCTAACAATGAGCAGTTCTTC.

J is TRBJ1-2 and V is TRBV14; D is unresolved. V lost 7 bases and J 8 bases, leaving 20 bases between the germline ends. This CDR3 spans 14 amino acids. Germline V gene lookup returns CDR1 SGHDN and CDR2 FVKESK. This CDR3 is CASNFKSPSGGYTF. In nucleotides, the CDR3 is TGTGCCAGCAACTTCAAGTCCCCCTCTGGGGGCTACACCTTC.

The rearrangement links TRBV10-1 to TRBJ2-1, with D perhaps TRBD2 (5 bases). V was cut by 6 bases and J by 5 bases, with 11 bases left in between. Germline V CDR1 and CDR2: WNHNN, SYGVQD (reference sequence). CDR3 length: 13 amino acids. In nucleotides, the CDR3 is TGCGCCAGCAGCGATCCAGCGGACAATGAGCAGTTCTTC. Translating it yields CASSDPADNEQFF.

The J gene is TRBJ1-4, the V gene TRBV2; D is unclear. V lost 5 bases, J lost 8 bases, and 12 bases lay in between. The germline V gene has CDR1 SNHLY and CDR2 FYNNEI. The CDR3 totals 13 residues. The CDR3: CASSIMAGEKLFF. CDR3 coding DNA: TGTGCCAGCAGTATAATGGCTGGGGAAAAACTGTTTTTT.

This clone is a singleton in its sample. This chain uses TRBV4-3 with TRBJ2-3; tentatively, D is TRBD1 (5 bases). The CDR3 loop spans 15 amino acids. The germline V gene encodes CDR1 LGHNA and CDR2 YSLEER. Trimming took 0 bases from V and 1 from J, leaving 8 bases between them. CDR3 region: CASSQEARGTDTQYF. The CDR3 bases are TGCGCCAGCAGCCAAGAGGCCAGGGGCACAGATACGCAGTATTTT.

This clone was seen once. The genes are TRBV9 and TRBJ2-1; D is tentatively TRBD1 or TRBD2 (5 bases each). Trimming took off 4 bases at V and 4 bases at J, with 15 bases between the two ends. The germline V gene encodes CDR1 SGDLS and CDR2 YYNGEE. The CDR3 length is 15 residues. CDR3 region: CASSLSGPGYNEQFF. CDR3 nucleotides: TGTGCCAGCAGCCTGTCGGGACCCGGTTACAATGAGCAGTTCTTC.

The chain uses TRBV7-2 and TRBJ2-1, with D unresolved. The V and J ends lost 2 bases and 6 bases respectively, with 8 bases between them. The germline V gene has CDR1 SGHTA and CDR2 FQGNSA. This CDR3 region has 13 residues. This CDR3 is CASSLQRLNEQFF. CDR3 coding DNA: TGTGCCAGCAGCTTACAGCGCCTCAATGAGCAGTTCTTC.

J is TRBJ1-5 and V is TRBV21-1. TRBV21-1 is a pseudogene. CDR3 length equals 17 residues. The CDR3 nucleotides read TGTGCCAGCAGCAAAGGAGAATTTAGGGGGGGTGGACAGCCCCAGCATTTT. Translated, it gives CASSKGEFRGGGQPQHF.